The source of this T cell receptor (beta chain) is a study of siplizumab effects on memory and regulatory T cells. Study-level results: Siplizumab cultures yielded proliferating Tregs whose suppressive function was not confirmed. Naive T cell populations appeared to exhibit greater diversity than memory cells and appeared to be major alloresponse contributors. Most alloreactive clones went unmapped to unstimulated subsets; only a minor fraction mapped.

Per sample, 95,000 to 100,000 TCR templates were assayed. Profiling relied on immunoSEQ multiplex PCR, and the TCRdb table lists in-frame clones only, not all of them. The sample records some 100,000 clones, about 91% being singletons. A remark on this clone: What it recognizes is unknown.

After removal of 3 bases from V and 5 bases from J, the junction contained 7 bases not matched to a gene. Looked up from germline, CDR1 is SGHRS and CDR2 is YFSETQ. The CDR3 spans 15 residues. The chain couples TRBV5-1 to TRBJ2-5, with 10 bases that match TRBD2. Sequencing input: CD4+ T cells sorted from blood. The clonotype originates from a human donor in good health. The CDR3 region has the DNA TGCGCCAGCAGCTCTGAAGCGGGGGGGCCGGAGACCCAGTACTTC. Protein: CASSSEAGGPETQYF. The variable domain in full, completed from reference TRBV5-1 and TRBJ2-5, reads KAGVTQTPRYLIKTRGQQVTLSCSPISGHRSVSWYQQTPGQGLQFLFEYFSETQRNKGNFPGRFSGRQFSNSRSEMNVSTLELGDSALYLCASSSEAGGPETQYFGPGTRLLVL.